The 11 T cell receptor beta chains in this list originate from one sample, sequenced in a study of blood T cells in healthy people across ages. Next came a second PCR, run for about 7 to 12 cycles, which used a sample-barcoded 5' primer along with a J-beta primer mix. TCRdb fed the 5' RACE reads into MiXCR, producing one record per CDR3 protein. The table records 1.5 million to 2 million distinct CDR3 sequences, about 30% of them present only once. The sequencing input was blood. The source is a woman between 25 and 40 years old in good health.

Notes on this clonotype: Sequence at one end of the junction differs from germline and may be a read error. The chain employs TRBV9 and TRBJ2-5, with D possibly matching TRBD1 (6 bases). The J call may be incorrect, as the DNA end agrees better with TRBJ2-7. This CDR3 has 13 residues. Germline V gives CDR1 SGDLS, CDR2 YYNGEE. CDR3: CAGSVTGSYEQYF. CDR3 DNA: TGTGCCGGCAGCGTCACAGGGTCCTACGAGCAGTACTTC.

The J gene is TRBJ1-1, the V gene TRBV10-3, with a tentative D call TRBD1 (5 bases). Germline V CDR1 and CDR2: ENHRY, SYGVKD. Trimming cost V 0 bases and J 1 base, with 15 bases left between them. The CDR3 totals 17 residues. The CDR3 coding sequence is TGTGCCATCAGTGAGTCCGGGGACGGCGGGAGGAACACTGAAGCTTTCTTT. It translates to CAISESGDGGRNTEAFF.

The chain couples TRBV20-1 to TRBJ1-2; TRBD1 matches at 8 bases. The CDR3 has 14 residues. Trimming took 3 bases from V and 3 from J; bases not matched to a gene: 6. Germline V gene lookup returns CDR1 DFQATT and CDR2 SNEGSKA (reference sequence). The CDR3 reads CSASLQGGDYGYTF. CDR3 DNA sequence: TGCAGTGCTAGTTTACAGGGGGGGGACTATGGCTACACCTTC.

This clonotype was seen more than once but under ten times. This chain links TRBV7-9 with TRBJ1-1; D is uncertain. V was cut by 3 bases and J by 4 bases, with 12 bases left in between. There are 14 residues in the CDR3. Germline CDR1 is SEHNR and CDR2 is FQNEAQ (reference sequence). The CDR3, as DNA: TGTGCCAGCAGCTTTAGGGCCTCGAGCACTGAAGCTTTCTTT. The encoded protein is CASSFRASSTEAFF.

This clonotype was seen at least ten times. V and J are TRBV20-1 and TRBJ2-3; D remains unclear. V was pared by 0 bases and J by 3 bases, with 13 bases between. Germline-derived CDR1 and CDR2 are DFQATT and SNEGSKA (reference sequence). The CDR3 sequence is 15 residues long. CDR3 in amino acids: CSARDPARRTDTQYF. The DNA of the CDR3 is TGCAGTGCTAGAGATCCGGCCAGACGAACAGATACGCAGTATTTT.

About this clonotype: A read error may be the cause here, since a much bigger clone is one base away. V gene TRBV20-1 combines with J gene TRBJ2-3, with D uncertain. The V end was cut by 8 bases, the J end by 4 bases, with 10 bases between. Germline V gives CDR1 DFQATT, CDR2 SNEGSKA (reference sequence). The CDR3 loop spans 11 amino acids. In nucleotides, the CDR3 is TGCAGTACTATAACCGCAGATACGCAGTATTTT. Protein sequence: CSTITADTQYF.

This clonotype was counted ten times or more. V usage is TRBV20-1 and J usage is TRBJ2-1; a weak D match, TRBD2 (6 bases). The CDR3 is 14 residues long. Trimming shortened V by 5 bases and J by 2 bases, and 13 bases separated the two germline ends. Looked up from germline, CDR1 is DFQATT and CDR2 is SNEGSKA (reference sequence). The CDR3, as DNA: TGCAGTGCTCCCGGGACTCAAACCTACAATGAGCAGTTCTTC. Its protein is CSAPGTQTYNEQFF.

The chain employs TRBV5-6 and TRBJ2-7, with a weak D call TRBD2 (5 bases). The J call is uncertain, as TRBJ2-5 better fits the DNA end. This CDR3 comprises 15 residues. Germline V CDR1 and CDR2: SGHDT, YYEEEE. The CDR3 sequence is CASSQQIRRWETQYF. The CDR3 DNA sequence: TGTGCCAGCAGCCAACAGATACGGAGGTGGGAGACCCAGTACTTC.

This rearrangement joins TRBV9 to TRBJ2-6; 7 bases fit TRBD2. CDR1 is SGDLS and CDR2 is YYNGEE in the germline V gene. The V gene end was trimmed by 4 bases and the J gene end by 0 bases; junction bases not matched to a gene: 10. This CDR3 has 18 amino acids. CDR3 sequence reads: CASSSRGDSLSGANVLTF. The CDR3 coding sequence is TGTGCCAGCAGCTCCCGGGGGGATAGCCTCTCTGGGGCCAACGTCCTGACTTTC.

Points on this clonotype: One end of the junction is discordant with germline, which a read error may explain. The gene calls are TRBV5-1 and TRBJ1-6; D gene ambiguous. The CDR3 covers 18 residues. Per germline, CDR1 SGHRS and CDR2 YFSETQ. The CDR3 sequence is CTSSSAGQGSSYNSPLHF. The CDR3 coding sequence is TGCACCAGCAGCTCGGCTGGTCAAGGGAGCTCCTATAATTCACCCCTCCACTTT.

The rearrangement joins TRBV2 to TRBJ2-7; D perhaps matches TRBD2 (5 bases). Looked up from germline, CDR1 is SNHLY and CDR2 is FYNNEI. The CDR3 loop spans 13 amino acids. The V and J ends lost 6 bases and 2 bases respectively, with 11 bases between them. This CDR3 is CASSRSSTYEQYF. In DNA form, the CDR3 reads TGTGCCAGCAGCCGGTCTAGCACCTACGAGCAGTACTTC.